These T cell receptor beta chains were read from a single sample in a study of early T cells in non-severe SARS-CoV-2 infection. In TCRdb, the 5' RACE reads were re-called with MiXCR into one record per CDR3 protein. This table has roughly 72,000 distinct CDR3 sequences, under 15% appearing once. Sequencing was performed on whole blood, taken at baseline. The receptors shown here come from an adult who was a healthcare worker with PCR-confirmed SARS-CoV-2 infection or an uninfected control (not recorded which). Both conserved end residues are trimmed from each CDR3. Each record gives: D gene, J gene, V gene, CDR3 protein. A D gene is named only where the DNA matches it firmly.

- TRBJ2-7 TRBV19 ASSPRSVYRTGIRAGEQY
TRBD1 TRBJ2-7 TRBV29-1 SVRGGWSEQY
- TRBJ2-5 TRBV7-9 ASSSAGARQETQY
TRBD1 TRBJ2-7 TRBV7-9 ASSPGTGT
- TRBJ1-6 TRBV11-3 ASSLTEEWVSPLH
TRBD2 TRBJ2-3 TRBV20-1 SARDPSGGPGTAQY
- TRBJ1-1 TRBV7-2 ASSLFRADTEAF
- TRBJ2-2 TRBV6-2/TRBV6-3 ASSPRQPTGELF
- TRBJ1-1 TRBV6-5 ASIRDKNTEAF
TRBD1 TRBJ1-1 TRBV7-8 ASSQRTGKNTEAF
- TRBJ1-2 TRBV7-9 ASSLTGEGSYGYT
TRBD1 TRBJ2-5 TRBV19 ASSTPGQPKETQY
TRBD2 TRBJ2-3 TRBV5-4 ASSSGTSGLDTQY
TRBD1 TRBJ2-6 TRBV2 VIKGQANSGANVLT
- TRBJ2-7 TRBV20-1 SARMGAGEQY
- TRBJ2-7 TRBV20-1 SARVANYEQY
- TRBJ1-2 TRBV6-2/TRBV6-3 ASQPRGNGYT
- TRBJ1-4 TRBV28 ASERGGEKLF
TRBD1 TRBJ2-7 TRBV15 ATSLQGTGEQY
TRBD2 TRBJ2-1 TRBV12-3/TRBV12-4 ASMGLAGHNEQF
- TRBJ1-1 TRBV5-5 ASSLVVGMNTEAF
- TRBJ1-4 TRBV18 ASSPQVGSTNEKLF
- TRBJ1-1 TRBV12-3/TRBV12-4 ASSLYKNTEAF
- TRBJ2-3 TRBV4-3 ASSQDRWGGSTDTQY
- TRBJ1-1 TRBV28 ASRGMQGGAF
- TRBJ2-2 TRBV5-1 ASTQLGTGELF
- TRBJ2-5 TRBV20-1 SAGPAEETQY
- TRBJ1-1 TRBV28 ASSRTEAF
- TRBJ1-2 TRBV24-1 ATSDYKNYGYT
- TRBJ2-7 TRBV4-1 ASSQGTRDEQY
- TRBJ1-6 TRBV6-5 ASSPRRGSPLH
TRBD2 TRBJ2-1 TRBV29-1 SVGLAGFYNEQF
- TRBJ2-5 TRBV11-2 ASSLAADFQETQY
- TRBJ2-2 TRBV4-1 ASSQESGDFTGELF
- TRBJ2-7 TRBV27 ASSLWGGEQY
- TRBJ1-2 TRBV2 ASRADQNYGYT
- TRBJ1-5 TRBV6-5 ASSPTTPNQPQH
- TRBJ1-1 TRBV6-5 ASSYGVNRVGTEAF
TRBD2 TRBJ2-7 TRBV10-2 ASRAGSGDQQSYEQY
TRBD2 TRBJ2-5 TRBV7-2 ASSFPTLARETQY
- TRBJ1-1 TRBV3-1 ASSQPGLRGTEAF
- TRBJ1-2 TRBV5-4 ASSSTFQGPGYT
- TRBJ2-1 TRBV7-6 ASSLGVGLYNEQF
- TRBJ1-6 TRBV5-1 ASSPSSVFNSPLH
TRBD1 TRBJ1-1 TRBV18 ASSPGTGGITEAF
- TRBJ2-7 TRBV11-2 ASSSSRGAYEQY
TRBD1 TRBJ2-2 TRBV7-6 ASSLRQGWGELF
- TRBJ1-4 TRBV7-2 ASSSLAGYNEKLF
TRBD1 TRBJ2-7 TRBV11-2 ASSEDRALPYEQY
- TRBJ1-1 TRBV7-6 ASSLVGSTEAF
TRBD1 TRBJ1-1 TRBV6-5 ASRTGRNTEAF
- TRBJ1-4 TRBV6-2/TRBV6-3 ASSSTVKLF
- TRBJ1-2 TRBV19 ASWAGPFGYT
TRBD2 TRBJ2-7 TRBV7-9 ASSSGGAGSSKQY
TRBD2 TRBJ2-1 TRBV2 ASGTSGGAYNEQF